What follows are 15 T cell receptor beta chains derived from one specimen sequenced in a study of T cells in Graves' hyperthyroidism and ophthalmopathy (dated by TCRdb to the late 2010s). Library preparation used multiplex PCR. TCRdb shows the sequencer as Illumina HiSeq 2000. The TCR beta CDR3 regions were amplified from the RNA transcripts. A first-round RT-PCR of the TCR CDR3 used the HTBI primer set with the Qiagen OneStep RT-PCR kit. TCRdb trimmed public reads at Q25 via fastp, called clones via MiXCR and kept in-frame beta chains. Identical CDR3 proteins give one entry, which carries the most common genes and DNA. The sample table holds more than 500,000 distinct CDR3 sequences, of which roughly 14% were seen once. Roughly 4.3% of the sample is taken by the ten largest. Material: blood. All receptors come from a woman in her 40s with Graves' ophthalmopathy.

This clonotype has a count of ten or more. The V gene is TRBV28, the J gene TRBJ2-5; possibly TRBD1 for D (6 bases). The CDR3 consists of 14 residues. Germline loops: CDR1 MDHEN, CDR2 SYDVKM. Trimming shortened V by 7 bases and J by 9 bases, and 21 bases separated the two germline ends. In DNA, the CDR3 is TGTGCCAGCACATCCTCAGGGGTCGCCGGGGCCCAGTACTTC. Its translation: CASTSSGVAGAQYF.

This clonotype was seen repeatedly, ten times or more. The rearrangement joins TRBV5-1 to TRBJ2-3, with a tentative D call TRBD1 (5 bases). V was pared by 0 bases and J by 3 bases, with 11 bases between. Germline CDR1 reads SGHRS; CDR2 reads YFSETQ. The length of the CDR3 is 15 residues. The CDR3 loop is CASSLGTLGTDTQYF. In nucleotides, the CDR3 is TGCGCCAGCAGCTTGGGGACATTGGGGACAGATACGCAGTATTTT.

This clonotype was recorded many times. V is TRBV30 and J is TRBJ1-5, with 7 nucleotides matching TRBD1. Germline CDR1 and CDR2: GTSNPN and SVGIG (reference sequence). The CDR3 covers 14 residues. The V and J ends lost 2 bases and 3 bases, in that order; junction bases with no gene match: 4. The CDR3 loop is CAWSRGQYNQPQHF. CDR3 DNA sequence: TGTGCCTGGAGTAGGGGACAGTACAATCAGCCCCAGCATTTT. Full variable domain (remainder filled in from reference TRBV30 and TRBJ1-5): SQTIHQWPATLVQPVGSPLSLECTVEGTSNPNLYWYRQAAGRGLQLLFYSVGIGQISSEVPQNLSASRPQDRQFILSSKKLLLSDSGFYLCAWSRGQYNQPQHFGDGTRLSIL.

There are a few counts of this clonotype. This sequence joins TRBV28 and TRBJ2-7; 9 nucleotides align to TRBD2. Unmatched junction bases numbered 17, after V lost 3 bases and J lost 2 bases. In germline, CDR1 is MDHEN, CDR2 SYDVKM. This CDR3 contains 19 residues. This CDR3 reads CASSFPTGTSSTQTYEQYF. CDR3 bases: TGTGCCAGCAGTTTCCCCACGGGGACTAGCTCGACCCAGACCTACGAGCAGTACTTC.

The rearrangement links TRBV27 to TRBJ2-7; D is possibly TRBD1 or TRBD2 (5 bases each). Germline V gene data show CDR1 as MNHEY and CDR2 as SMNVEV (reference sequence). This CDR3 is built from 14 residues. V was clipped by 5 bases and J by 6 bases, with 17 bases between them. The CDR3: CASSPSIRGREQYF. CDR3 bases: TGTGCCAGCAGTCCTTCTATCCGGGGACGCGAGCAGTACTTC.

This clonotype was picked up many times. The V and J genes are TRBV7-9 and TRBJ2-5; a possible D gene is TRBD2 (6 bases). The CDR3 spans 16 residues. Between the trimmed V and J ends, which lost 0 bases and 5 bases, there was a span of 16 bases. Germline V gene lookup returns CDR1 SEHNR and CDR2 FQNEAQ (reference sequence). In nucleotides, the CDR3 is TGTGCCAGCAGCTTAGCGGGGACTTGGGGCTTCGAGACCCAGTACTTC. Translating gives CASSLAGTWGFETQYF. Variable domain in full (rest from reference TRBV7-9 and TRBJ2-5): DTGVSQNPRHKITKRGQNVTFRCDPISEHNRLYWYRQTLGQGPEFLTYFQNEAQLEKSRLLSDRFSAERPKGSFSTLEIQRTEQGDSAMYLCASSLAGTWGFETQYFGPGTRLLVL.

This clonotype showed up just a few times. The gene calls are TRBV6-5 and TRBJ2-7; 11 nucleotides match TRBD1. The germline gives CDR1 MNHEY, CDR2 SVGAGI. With 2 bases clipped from V and 5 bases from J, the junction kept 5 bases outside the gene matches. This CDR3 is 15 amino acids long. CDR3 DNA: TGTGCCAGCAGTTACGCCCGGACAGGGGGCGACGAGCAGTACTTC. Translated, it gives CASSYARTGGDEQYF.

This clonotype was counted many times. The V call is TRBV11-2, the J call TRBJ2-4, with 10 positions matching TRBD1. Trimming at V came to 3 bases and at J to 1 base, leaving 12 bases not matched to a gene. Germline CDR1 is SGHAT and CDR2 is FQNNGV. CDR3 size: 19 residues. This CDR3 reads CASSLPGQGPFLAKNIQYF. As DNA, the CDR3 is TGTGCCAGCAGCTTGCCGGGACAGGGGCCATTCTTGGCCAAAAACATTCAGTACTTC.

V is TRBV7-6 and J is TRBJ2-7; 7 bases align to TRBD1. V lost 5 bases to trimming and J lost 4 bases; unmatched junction nucleotides: 8. The CDR3 has 14 amino acids. Germline lookup yields CDR1 SGHVS and CDR2 FNYEAQ. DNA for the CDR3: TGTGCCAGCAGCGAACCGGGACAGATTTACGAGCAGTACTTC. This gives the protein CASSEPGQIYEQYF.

This clonotype was counted many times. The chain couples TRBV29-1 to TRBJ2-7; 8 nucleotides agree with TRBD2. The CDR3 covers 14 residues. Germline V lookup: CDR1 SQVTM, CDR2 ANQGSEA. Germline trimming cut 7 bases from V and 7 bases from J; bases unmatched to any gene: 15. This CDR3 reads CSARLSGSSSEQYF. The CDR3 DNA is TGCAGCGCGAGACTAAGCGGGAGTTCGAGTGAGCAGTACTTC.

This clonotype was seen ten or more times. The rearrangement uses TRBV20-1 and TRBJ2-5; possible D gene TRBD1, 6 bases. V lost 6 bases and J lost 5, with 13 bases in between. CDR1 DFQATT and CDR2 SNEGSKA come from the germline V gene (reference sequence). The CDR3 has 12 residues. CDR3 loop: CSASGQSETQYF. For the CDR3, the DNA is TGCAGTGCATCTGGACAGTCCGAGACCCAGTACTTC.

In this sample, this clonotype turned up many times. This chain links TRBV20-1 with TRBJ2-4; 14 bases agree with TRBD2. Germline lookup yields CDR1 DFQATT and CDR2 SNEGSKA (reference sequence). V shed 4 bases, J shed 2 bases, and the junction held 4 bases outside the gene matches. The CDR3 loop spans 16 amino acids. The CDR3 DNA is TGCAGTGCTACCGGGACTAGCGGGAGTTCCAAAAACATTCAGTACTTC. Translation gives CSATGTSGSSKNIQYF.

This clonotype has at least ten counts. J is TRBJ2-7 and V is TRBV7-2, with TRBD1 matching over 8 bases. J lost 2 bases, V lost 3 bases, and 6 bases had no gene match. CDR3 length: 15 amino acids. From germline, CDR1 is SGHTA and CDR2 FQGNSA. DNA of the CDR3: TGTGCCAGCAGCTTTTATTGGACAGGGACCTACGAGCAGTACTTC. It encodes CASSFYWTGTYEQYF.

This clonotype has a count of ten or more. The gene calls are TRBV11-2 and TRBJ1-5, with a possible D match to TRBD1 (5 bases). Per germline, CDR1 SGHAT and CDR2 FQNNGV. The CDR3 runs 16 residues. V was cut by 0 bases and J by 5 bases, with 14 bases left in between. In DNA, the CDR3 is TGTGCCAGCAGCTTAGATGTGGGGCGCGTGGATCAGCCCCAGCATTTT. Its translation is CASSLDVGRVDQPQHF.

V gene TRBV5-8 combines with J gene TRBJ1-1; D is unclear. Trimming removed 2 bases at V and 4 bases at J, with 12 bases between. This CDR3 region has 14 residues. CDR1 is SGHTS, CDR2 YDEGEE, per germline. In DNA form, the CDR3 reads TGTGCCAGCAGCTTTGGGCAACCTTTCACTGAAGCTTTCTTT. It specifies CASSFGQPFTEAFF.